This TCR beta chain was sequenced in a study of Graves' ophthalmopathy and Graves' hyperthyroidism. The germline V gene encodes CDR1 SEHNR and CDR2 FQNEAQ (reference sequence). The CDR3 has 14 amino acids. Losses at the gene ends were 4 bases for V and 4 bases for J; bases not matched to a gene: 4. Beta-chain TCR CDR3 regions were amplified from RNA transcripts. HTBI primers were used in a first-round RT-PCR, which preceded a second-round multiplex PCR. One entry per CDR3 protein, called by TCRdb with MiXCR from the multiplex PCR reads. The repertoire includes hundreds of thousands of distinct CDR3 sequences, around 42% of them detected once, and 40% to 55% sits in the top ten.

This TCR came from an adult man with Graves' ophthalmopathy. This rearrangement joins TRBV7-9 to TRBJ2-5, with 9 bases aligning to TRBD1. Material: peripheral blood. The CDR3 sequence: CASSWDRVGETQYF. The CDR3 DNA is TGTGCCAGCAGCTGGGACAGGGTCGGAGAGACCCAGTACTTC.